Presented here are 13 T cell receptor beta chains from one specimen sequenced in a study of blood T cell repertoires in COVID-19. Data came from immunoSEQ multiplex PCR; TCRdb stores just in-frame clones and leaves some out. The table lists roughly 60,000 clones, 90% of them singletons, with over 8% in the top ten. Sequences were obtained from peripheral blood. All receptors come from a woman of 80 years or more with active COVID-19.

This clone has a handful of counts. The chain is built from TRBV10-2 and TRBJ2-3; 10 bases line up with TRBD2. With V trimmed by 3 bases and J by 6 bases, 6 bases remained unmatched. Germline V gene sequence: CDR1 WSHSY, CDR2 SAAADI. The CDR3 spans 15 residues. The CDR3 DNA reads TGCGCCAGCAGTGATCCTAGCGGGAGACGGGATACGCAGTATTTT. It codes for CASSDPSGRRDTQYF.

To note about this clone: The germline gene is not matched at one end of the junction; a read error may be the cause. V usage is TRBV3-1 (or the pseudogene TRBV3-2) and J usage is TRBJ1-4; D not resolved. The germline CDR1 and CDR2 sequences are LGHDT and YNNKEL (reference sequence). This CDR3 region has 15 residues. The CDR3 reads CASSQDVATNEKLFF. In nucleotides, the CDR3 is TGTGCCAGCAGTCAAGACGTTGCAACTAATGAAAAACTGTTTTTT.

The chain is built from TRBV20-1 and TRBJ1-1, with 8 bases matching TRBD1. Germline loops: CDR1 DFQATT, CDR2 SNEGSKA (reference sequence). The CDR3 length is 12 residues. Germline trimming cut 3 bases from V and 7 bases from J; bases unmatched to any gene: 4. The CDR3 reads CSASRGQGEAFF. DNA for the CDR3: TGCAGTGCTAGTCGAGGACAGGGTGAAGCTTTCTTT.

This chain connects TRBV28 to TRBJ2-7; D ambiguous. Trimming shortened V by 4 bases and J by 2 bases, and 6 bases separated the two germline ends. Germline CDR1 and CDR2: MDHEN and SYDVKM. The CDR3 loop spans 12 amino acids. Written as DNA, the CDR3 is TGTGCCAGCAGTTCAAACACCTACGAGCAGTACTTC. Translating gives CASSSNTYEQYF. Based on the CDR3 plus reference TRBV28 and TRBJ2-7, the full variable domain is DVKVTQSSRYLVKRTGEKVFLECVQDMDHENMFWYRQDPGLGLRLIYFSYDVKMKEKGDIPEGYSVSREKKERFSLILESASTNQTSMYLCASSSNTYEQYFGPGTRLTVT.

J is TRBJ2-5 and V is TRBV7-9; 14 positions agree with TRBD2. Germline V gene sequence: CDR1 SEHNR, CDR2 FQNEAQ (reference sequence). This CDR3 region has 15 residues. V was clipped by 6 bases and J by 5 bases; unmatched bases: 5. This CDR3 reads CASRRLAGGLETQYF. The CDR3 region has the DNA TGTGCCAGCAGACGACTAGCGGGAGGGCTGGAGACCCAGTACTTC.

This chain uses TRBV7-2 with TRBJ1-6; 10 nucleotides match TRBD1. This CDR3 has 16 amino acids. Germline V lookup: CDR1 SGHTA, CDR2 FQGNSA. Germline trimming cut 2 bases from V and 9 bases from J; bases unmatched to any gene: 7. The CDR3 reads CASSLSMGTGVSPLHF. The CDR3, as DNA: TGTGCCAGCAGCTTAAGCATGGGGACAGGGGTTTCACCCCTCCACTTT.

This chain connects TRBV5-1 to TRBJ1-2; TRBD1 matches at 11 bases. CDR3 size: 17 residues. Per germline, CDR1 SGHRS and CDR2 YFSETQ. J was trimmed by 4 bases and V by 3 bases; bases with no gene match: 11. This CDR3 is CASSSLGGQGASYGYTF. CDR3 sequence (DNA): TGCGCCAGCAGCTCCCTCGGCGGACAGGGGGCTAGCTATGGCTACACCTTC. Based on the CDR3 plus reference TRBV5-1 and TRBJ1-2, the full variable domain is KAGVTQTPRYLIKTRGQQVTLSCSPISGHRSVSWYQQTPGQGLQFLFEYFSETQRNKGNFPGRFSGRQFSNSRSEMNVSTLELGDSALYLCASSSLGGQGASYGYTFGSGTRLTVV.

The chain couples TRBV6-5 to TRBJ2-5; D is uncertain. Trimming pared 7 bases from V and 5 bases from J, leaving 20 bases between. Looked up from germline, CDR1 is MNHEY and CDR2 is SVGAGI. The CDR3 consists of 15 residues. CDR3 sequence (DNA): TGTGCCAGCAAAGAATTGACACAGCTTCTTGAGACCCAGTACTTC. It specifies CASKELTQLLETQYF.

The V gene is TRBV7-9, the J gene TRBJ2-1; tentative D call: TRBD2 (6 bases). The ends were cut back, 3 bases at V and 1 base at J, with 10 bases in the middle. The length of the CDR3 is 15 residues. Looked up from germline, CDR1 is SEHNR and CDR2 is FQNEAQ (reference sequence). This chain's CDR3 is CASSLGSGSYNEQFF. The DNA for the CDR3 is TGTGCCAGCAGCTTGGGTAGCGGTTCCTACAATGAGCAGTTCTTC.

The chain employs TRBV4-1 and TRBJ2-1; TRBD1 is a possible D gene (5 bases). Germline V gene sequence: CDR1 MGHRA, CDR2 YSYEKL. This CDR3 has 16 residues. The V end was cut by 1 base, the J end by 5 bases, with 15 bases between. The CDR3 nucleotides are TGCGCCAGCAGCCAAGGAAGGAGACAGCCGAACAATGAGCAGTTCTTC. Protein product: CASSQGRRQPNNEQFF.

This rearrangement joins TRBV5-1 to TRBJ2-5; possible D gene TRBD2, 6 bases. The CDR3 has 14 residues. Trimming took 4 bases from V and 4 from J, leaving 14 bases between them. Germline V gene data show CDR1 as SGHRS and CDR2 as YFSETQ. The CDR3 loop is CASSGGGLGETQYF. The DNA for the CDR3 is TGCGCCAGCAGCGGTGGGGGGTTGGGAGAGACCCAGTACTTC. Together with reference TRBV5-1 and TRBJ2-5, the CDR3 gives the full variable domain: KAGVTQTPRYLIKTRGQQVTLSCSPISGHRSVSWYQQTPGQGLQFLFEYFSETQRNKGNFPGRFSGRQFSNSRSEMNVSTLELGDSALYLCASSGGGLGETQYFGPGTRLLVL.

This chain links TRBV5-1 with TRBJ2-5; D is uncertain. CDR3 size: 16 residues. In germline, CDR1 is SGHRS, CDR2 YFSETQ. The V end lost 0 bases, the J end lost 3 bases, and 15 bases lay between the germline ends. The CDR3 DNA is TGCGCCAGCAGCTTGGGAGCTCCTGGGCCTAAAGAGACCCAGTACTTC. Amino acids: CASSLGAPGPKETQYF.

This clone was seen only a few times. The same CDR3 is also encoded by other DNA sequences in this sample. V usage is TRBV12-3 or TRBV12-4 and J usage is TRBJ1-2; maybe TRBD1 (5 bases). This CDR3 has 13 amino acids. Trimming took off 1 base at V and 7 bases at J, with 10 bases between the two ends. The CDR3 protein is CASSLGQGGGYTF. The CDR3 region has the DNA TGTGCCAGCAGTTTAGGGCAGGGCGGTGGCTACACCTTC.